Listed here are 5 T cell receptor beta chains from one sample, sequenced in a study of cytomegalovirus exposure and HLA in healthy donors. PCR amplification relied on 60 Vbeta primers (plus 13 Jbeta primers). Measured with immunoSEQ multiplex PCR; TCRdb has only the in-frame clones, and not every one. The sample includes 150,000 to 250,000 clones. What was sequenced was PBMCs. These receptors were taken from a boy between 5 and 17 years old in good health and CMV-seronegative.

Comments on this clone: This sample also contains other DNA sequences that code for the same CDR3. This sequence joins TRBV18 and TRBJ2-7, with D tentatively TRBD1 (7 bases). The CDR3 runs to 14 residues. Trimming shortened V by 3 bases and J by 2 bases, and 11 bases separated the two germline ends. Germline V gene sequence: CDR1 KGHSH, CDR2 LQKENI. CDR3 loop: CASSPGRGAYEQYF. Written as DNA, the CDR3 is TGTGCCAGCTCACCCGGCAGGGGGGCCTACGAGCAGTACTTC.

This chain links TRBV18 with TRBJ2-1; D may be TRBD1 (6 bases). The CDR3 length is 11 residues. Trimming left V 5 bases short and J 10 bases short, with 9 bases between. Germline assignment: CDR1 KGHSH and CDR2 LQKENI. The CDR3 is CASSSGVEQFF. The CDR3 DNA reads as TGTGCCAGCTCATCAGGGGTCGAGCAGTTCTTC.

Points on this clone: One end of the junction is discordant with germline, which a read error may explain. The V gene is TRBV19, the J gene TRBJ1-5; TRBD1 matches at 7 bases. CDR3 length equals 14 residues. Germline assignment: CDR1 LNHDA and CDR2 SQIVND (reference sequence). DNA of the CDR3: TGTGCCAGTAGTGTAGACAGGGCGCCTCAGCCCCAGCATTTT. Its protein product is CASSVDRAPQPQHF.

This chain uses TRBV7-9 with TRBJ2-7; D possibly corresponds to TRBD1 (5 bases). V was clipped by 5 bases and J by 1 base, with 6 bases between them. Germline CDR1 SEHNR, CDR2 FQNEAQ (reference sequence). CDR3 length: 12 amino acids. The CDR3 region is CASSRQSYEQYF. CDR3 sequence (DNA): TGTGCCAGCAGCCGACAGTCCTACGAGCAGTACTTC.

Points on this clone: One end of the junction does not line up with germline, which may come from a read error. The V gene is TRBV28, the J gene TRBJ1-4; 9 bases are shared with TRBD1. The CDR3 totals 12 residues. Germline CDR1 MDHEN, CDR2 SYDVKM. The CDR3 loop is CASSEGTGPPSF. The CDR3 region has the DNA TGTGCCAGCAGTGAGGGGACAGGGCCCCCTTCTTTC. Filled out from reference TRBV28 and TRBJ1-4, the complete variable domain reads DVKVTQSSRYLVKRTGEKVFLECVQDMDHENMFWYRQDPGLGLRLIYFSYDVKMKEKGDIPEGYSVSREKKERFSLILESASTNQTSMYLCASSEGTGPPSFGSGTQLSVL.